Listed here are 9 T cell receptor beta chains from one sample, sequenced in a study of cytomegalovirus exposure and HLA in healthy donors. The primer mix had 60 Vbeta and 13 Jbeta primers. Sequencing was performed with immunoSEQ multiplex PCR; in TCRdb, only in-frame clones are kept and a portion is missing. The sample shows about 180,000 clones, 80% of them seen only once. Sequenced sample: PBMCs. The receptors come from a woman in her 30s in good health and CMV-seronegative.

A note on this clone: The junction does not match germline at one end; this may be a read error. The CDR3 protein is CASSLGAERTERSDNQPQHF. The CDR3 nucleotides read TGTGCTAGCAGCTTAGGAGCAGAGAGGACAGAAAGGTCGGACAATCAGCCCCAGCATTTT. The genes are TRBV7-7 and TRBJ1-5, with D tentatively TRBD1 (6 bases). This CDR3 region has 20 residues. Germline CDR1 SSHAT, CDR2 FNYEAQ (reference sequence). Combining the CDR3 with reference TRBV7-7 and TRBJ1-5 gives the whole variable domain GAGVSQSPRYKVTKRGQDVTLRCDPISSHATLYWYQQALGQGPEFLTYFNYEAQPDKSGLPSDRFSAERPEGSISTLTIQRTEQRDSAMYRCASSLGAERTERSDNQPQHFGDGTRLSIL.

This clone showed up just a few times. V and J are TRBV30 and TRBJ1-3; D possibly corresponds to TRBD1 (6 bases). From germline, CDR1 is GTSNPN and CDR2 SVGIG (reference sequence). Trimming left V 3 bases short and J 3 bases short, with 12 bases between. This CDR3 region has 14 residues. CDR3 DNA: TGTGCCTGGAGAAGTCAGGGGTTTGGAAACACCATATATTTT. This sequence encodes CAWRSQGFGNTIYF. Filled out from reference TRBV30 and TRBJ1-3, the complete variable domain reads SQTIHQWPATLVQPVGSPLSLECTVEGTSNPNLYWYRQAAGRGLQLLFYSVGIGQISSEVPQNLSASRPQDRQFILSSKKLLLSDSGFYLCAWRSQGFGNTIYFGEGSWLTVV.

The chain employs TRBV30 and TRBJ1-3; D not resolved. Germline V CDR1 and CDR2: GTSNPN, SVGIG (reference sequence). The CDR3 runs to 14 residues. Deletions cut 5 bases from V and 5 bases from J, with 16 bases between. CDR3 nucleotides: TGTGCCTGGCTGTACGGGAGAGGACGAAACACCATATATTTT. It is translated as CAWLYGRGRNTIYF.

CDR3 amino acids: CASSYSEGIGNTIYF. The CDR3 region has the DNA TGTGCCAGCAGTTACTCGGAGGGAATCGGAAACACCATATATTTT. V and J are TRBV6-6 and TRBJ1-3; D gene ambiguous. V was cut by 0 bases and J by 4 bases, with 10 bases left in between. The length of the CDR3 is 15 residues. Looked up from germline, CDR1 is MNHNY and CDR2 is SVGAGI (reference sequence).

The chain couples TRBV5-1 to TRBJ1-3; 8 nucleotides line up with TRBD1. V lost 4 bases and J lost 0; bases outside the gene matches: 6. This CDR3 is built from 16 residues. The germline V gene has CDR1 SGHRS and CDR2 YFSETQ. In DNA, the CDR3 is TGCGCCAGCAGCCTGACAGGGGCGCTCTCTGGAAACACCATATATTTT. Translation gives CASSLTGALSGNTIYF.

The J gene is TRBJ1-5, the V gene TRBV6-1; D is uncertain. The CDR3 consists of 16 residues. Germline lookup yields CDR1 MNHNS and CDR2 SASEGT. V gave up 4 bases and J gave up 1 base, with 14 bases separating them. CDR3 in DNA: TGTGCCAGCAGTGCGGCCCGGGAGTTCAGCAATCAGCCCCAGCATTTT. As protein: CASSAAREFSNQPQHF.

The genes are TRBV6-6 and TRBJ2-1; 13 positions match TRBD2. This CDR3 region has 16 residues. Germline CDR1 reads MNHNY; CDR2 reads SVGAGI (reference sequence). Trimming took 2 bases from V and 7 from J; bases not matched to a gene: 5. In DNA form, the CDR3 reads TGTGCCAGCAGTTACCCATCGGGACTAGCGGGAAATGAGCAGTTCTTC. It codes for CASSYPSGLAGNEQFF.

The chain uses TRBV5-1 and TRBJ2-3; 9 bases map to TRBD2. The ends lost 1 base at V and 0 bases at J; junction bases unmatched: 6. Germline V lookup: CDR1 SGHRS, CDR2 YFSETQ. The CDR3 has 17 amino acids. CDR3 in amino acids: CASSLLSSGVSTDTQYF. The CDR3, as DNA: TGCGCCAGCAGCTTGTTGTCTAGCGGGGTAAGCACAGATACGCAGTATTTT.

The genes are TRBV5-1 and TRBJ2-2, with no clear D. In germline, CDR1 is SGHRS, CDR2 YFSETQ. The CDR3 spans 16 residues. The ends were cut back, 4 bases at V and 3 bases at J, with 16 bases in the middle. The CDR3: CASSPAARPHTGELFF. CDR3 DNA sequence: TGCGCCAGCAGCCCGGCGGCGAGGCCCCACACCGGGGAGCTGTTTTTT.